This T cell receptor beta chain was captured by sequencing in a study of T cells in localized non-small cell lung cancer (dated by TCRdb to between 2020 and 2021). The study in broad terms: Comparing tumors with uninvolved tumor-adjacent lungs, the study looked at the T cell repertoires of 236 patients with early-stage NSCLC. All 236 NSCLC patients in the cohort were treatment-naive and had localized lung tumors that were resected. A mean age of around 66 years was recorded for the NSCLC patients, of whom 120 to 150 were male and over 100 were female.

A remark on this clone: Its antigen is unknown. No base quality information exists; no much larger clone differs at one position.

TCR beta CDR3 regions were sequenced from DNA using the immunoSEQ Assay. In the source study's methods: To compute T cell density, TCR beta template counts were normalized to usable DNA, which was estimated by amplifying housekeeping genes. Using the preseqR package, richness was estimated by extrapolating to 120,000 templates for tissue samples and 400,000 templates for PBMC samples. Clonality was calculated as one minus Pielou's evenness. Tissue-enriched TCRs were identified by differential abundance testing using productive amino-acid clonotypes, minimum total count 5 and alpha 0.1. The Jaccard Index and the Morisita Overlap Index were used to measure how much the repertoires overlapped between compartments. GLIPH grouped TCR beta CDR3s together with public tetramer-defined viral CDR3s, and a viral motif had to include at least three viral sequences and also show V-gene enrichment. In its TCRdb copy, this immuneACCESS table keeps in-frame sequences only and misses some clones. Where compared with another copy, unresolved V genes explain less than half of these, and the others have no known cause. V, J and clone size were drawn from that table, and D and trimming were deduced from the DNA. The sample contains over 15,000 clones, roughly nine tenths of them found a single time. The top ten hold 2.5% to 3% of the sample.

At diagnosis, peripheral blood, uninvolved tumor-adjacent lung and tumor were collected and stored as a combination of fresh-frozen and FFPE material. For TCR repertoire profiling, blood samples were analyzed in the form of peripheral blood mononuclear cells. General study outcomes and caveats: Since the design was exploratory, TCR variables were selected using unadjusted p-values with no false-discovery rate correction. Of the top 100 tumor clones, a median of approximately 60 were detected in paired uninvolved adjacent lung; roughly 29 were also among that lung's top 100. Uninvolved tumor-adjacent lung showed the highest T cell clonality, higher than tumor, which suggests more focused antigenic responses in the uninvolved tumor-adjacent lung. Higher blood T cell density associated with longer overall survival, while higher adjacent-lung clonality associated with shorter survival. Multi-region tumor sequencing was not performed, so intratumor heterogeneity could not be excluded.

This sequence was found in a woman aged 40 to 75 with stage I lung adenocarcinoma. Material: peripheral blood, obtained before any cancer treatment.

The CDR3 region: CASSYQSATNEKLFF. Here is the DNA: TGTGCCAGCAGTTATCAAAGTGCAACTAATGAAAAACTGTTTTTT. Rearrangement joined TRBV6-5 to TRBJ1-4, with the identity of the D gene unclear. Sequences MNHEY (CDR1) and SVGAGI (CDR2) are obtained from the germline V gene. Trimming costs V 3 bases and J 0 bases, and their ends lie 8 bases apart. The CDR3 goes from the cysteine to the phenylalanine over 15 residues. CDR3 DNA is the only sequence kept; it has 45 bases, read in frame from the first base.